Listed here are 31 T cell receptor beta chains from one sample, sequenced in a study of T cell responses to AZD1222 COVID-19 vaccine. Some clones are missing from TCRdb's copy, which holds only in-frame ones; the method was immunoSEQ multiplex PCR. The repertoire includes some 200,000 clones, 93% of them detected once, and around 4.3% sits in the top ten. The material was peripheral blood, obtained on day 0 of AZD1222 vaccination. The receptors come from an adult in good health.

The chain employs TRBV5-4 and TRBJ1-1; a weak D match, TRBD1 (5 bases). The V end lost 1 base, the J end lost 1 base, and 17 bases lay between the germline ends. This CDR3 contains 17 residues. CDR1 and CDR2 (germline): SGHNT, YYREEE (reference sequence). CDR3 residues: CASSLSLQAGGNTEAFF. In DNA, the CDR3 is TGTGCCAGCAGCTTGAGTCTCCAGGCTGGGGGGAACACTGAAGCTTTCTTT.

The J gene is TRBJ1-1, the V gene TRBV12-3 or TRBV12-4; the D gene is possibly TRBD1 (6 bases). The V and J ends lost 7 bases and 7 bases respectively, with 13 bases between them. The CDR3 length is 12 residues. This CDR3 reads CASKSPGVEAFF. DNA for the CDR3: TGTGCCAGCAAATCTCCAGGGGTTGAAGCTTTCTTT.

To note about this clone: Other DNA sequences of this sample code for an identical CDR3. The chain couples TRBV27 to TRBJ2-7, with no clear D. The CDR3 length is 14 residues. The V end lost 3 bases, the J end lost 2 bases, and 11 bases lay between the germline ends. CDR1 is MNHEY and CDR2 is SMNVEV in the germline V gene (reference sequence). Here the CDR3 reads CASSFSGPTYEQYF. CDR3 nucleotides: TGTGCCAGCAGTTTTTCCGGACCTACCTACGAGCAGTACTTC.

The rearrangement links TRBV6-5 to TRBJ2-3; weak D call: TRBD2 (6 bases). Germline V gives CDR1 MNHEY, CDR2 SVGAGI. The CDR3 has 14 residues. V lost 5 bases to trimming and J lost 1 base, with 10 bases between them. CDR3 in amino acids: CASSPGTRTDTQYF. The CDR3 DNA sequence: TGTGCCAGCAGTCCCGGGACTCGCACAGATACGCAGTATTTT.

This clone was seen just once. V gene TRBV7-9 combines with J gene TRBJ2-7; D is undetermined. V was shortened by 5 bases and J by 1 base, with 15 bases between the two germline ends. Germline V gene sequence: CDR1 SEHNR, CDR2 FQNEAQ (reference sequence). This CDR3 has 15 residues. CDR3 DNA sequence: TGTGCCAGCAGCCAGTCGGCCCTTGGTTCCTACGAGCAGTACTTC. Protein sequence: CASSQSALGSYEQYF.

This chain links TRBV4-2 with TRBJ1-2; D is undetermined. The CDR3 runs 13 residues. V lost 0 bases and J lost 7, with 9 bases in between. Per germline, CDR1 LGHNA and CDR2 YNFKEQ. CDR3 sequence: CASSQEPLSGYTF. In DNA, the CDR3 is TGTGCCAGCAGCCAAGAGCCACTTTCTGGCTACACCTTC.

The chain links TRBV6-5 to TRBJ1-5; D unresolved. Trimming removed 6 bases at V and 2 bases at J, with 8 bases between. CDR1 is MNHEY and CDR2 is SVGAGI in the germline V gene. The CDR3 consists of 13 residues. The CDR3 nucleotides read TGTGCCAGCAGAAACAGAGGCAATCAGCCCCAGCATTTT. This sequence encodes CASRNRGNQPQHF.

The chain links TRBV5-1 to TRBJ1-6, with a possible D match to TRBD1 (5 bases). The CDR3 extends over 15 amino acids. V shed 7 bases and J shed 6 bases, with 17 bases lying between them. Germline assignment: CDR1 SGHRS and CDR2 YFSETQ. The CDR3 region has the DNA TGCGCCAGCTCGGATGGCAGGGCCCTTAATTCACCCCTCCACTTT. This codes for CASSDGRALNSPLHF. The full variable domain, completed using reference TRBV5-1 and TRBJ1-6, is KAGVTQTPRYLIKTRGQQVTLSCSPISGHRSVSWYQQTPGQGLQFLFEYFSETQRNKGNFPGRFSGRQFSNSRSEMNVSTLELGDSALYLCASSDGRALNSPLHFGNGTRLTVT.

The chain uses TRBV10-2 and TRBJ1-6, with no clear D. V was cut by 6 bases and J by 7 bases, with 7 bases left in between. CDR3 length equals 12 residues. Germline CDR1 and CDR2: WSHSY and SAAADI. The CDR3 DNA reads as TGCGCCAGCAGACAGACGAATTCACCCCTCCACTTT. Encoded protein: CASRQTNSPLHF.

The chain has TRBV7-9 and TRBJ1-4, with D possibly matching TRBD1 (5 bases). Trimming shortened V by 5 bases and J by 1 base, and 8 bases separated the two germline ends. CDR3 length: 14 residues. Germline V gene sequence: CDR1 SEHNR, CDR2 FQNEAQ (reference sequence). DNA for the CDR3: TGTGCCAGCAGCAAGGGGAGAACTAATGAAAAACTGTTTTTT. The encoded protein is CASSKGRTNEKLFF.

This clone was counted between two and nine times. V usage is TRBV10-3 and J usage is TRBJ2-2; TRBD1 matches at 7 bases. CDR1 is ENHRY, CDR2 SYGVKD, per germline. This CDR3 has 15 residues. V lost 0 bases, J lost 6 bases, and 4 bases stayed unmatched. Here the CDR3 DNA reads TGTGCCATCAGTGAGTCGCGGCAGGGGGCCGGGGAGCTGTTTTTT. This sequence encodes CAISESRQGAGELFF.

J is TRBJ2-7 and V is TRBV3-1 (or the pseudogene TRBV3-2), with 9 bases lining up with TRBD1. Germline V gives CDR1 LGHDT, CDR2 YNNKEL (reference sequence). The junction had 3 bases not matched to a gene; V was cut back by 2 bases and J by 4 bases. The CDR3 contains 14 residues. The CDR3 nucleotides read TGTGCCAGCAGCCAACCGGGACAGGGTTACGAGCAGTACTTC. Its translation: CASSQPGQGYEQYF.

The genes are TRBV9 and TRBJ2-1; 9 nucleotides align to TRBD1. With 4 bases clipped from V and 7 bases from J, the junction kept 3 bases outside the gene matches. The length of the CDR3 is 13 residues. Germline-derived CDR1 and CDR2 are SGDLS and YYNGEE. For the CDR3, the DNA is TGTGCCAGCAGCCCCGGGACAGGGAATGAGCAGTTCTTC. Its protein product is CASSPGTGNEQFF.

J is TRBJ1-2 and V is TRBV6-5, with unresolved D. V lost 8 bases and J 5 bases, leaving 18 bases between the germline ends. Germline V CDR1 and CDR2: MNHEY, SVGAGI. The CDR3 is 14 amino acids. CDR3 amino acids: CASAPGQGTYGYTF. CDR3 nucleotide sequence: TGTGCCAGCGCCCCGGGCCAAGGAACTTATGGCTACACCTTC.

The CDR3 loop is CASSPMNTEAFF. CDR3 DNA sequence: TGTGCCAGCAGTCCGATGAACACTGAAGCTTTCTTT. The V call is TRBV2, the J call TRBJ1-1; D uncertain. Trimming pared 5 bases from V and 0 bases from J, leaving 4 bases between. The CDR3 has 12 residues. Germline assignment: CDR1 SNHLY and CDR2 FYNNEI.

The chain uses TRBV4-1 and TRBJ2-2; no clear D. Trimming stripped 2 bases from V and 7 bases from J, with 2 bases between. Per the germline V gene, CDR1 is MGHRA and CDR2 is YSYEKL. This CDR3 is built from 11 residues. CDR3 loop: CASSQYGELFF. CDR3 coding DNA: TGCGCCAGCAGCCAATACGGGGAGCTGTTTTTT.

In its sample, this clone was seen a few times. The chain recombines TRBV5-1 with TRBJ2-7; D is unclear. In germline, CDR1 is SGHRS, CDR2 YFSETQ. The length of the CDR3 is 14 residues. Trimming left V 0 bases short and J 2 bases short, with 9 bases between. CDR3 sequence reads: CASSLGRFTYEQYF. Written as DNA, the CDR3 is TGCGCCAGCAGCTTGGGCAGGTTTACCTACGAGCAGTACTTC.

The CDR3, as DNA: TGCGCCAGCACCGACCTCGTGAGCTCTGGAAACACCATATATTTT. This translates into CASTDLVSSGNTIYF. J is TRBJ1-3 and V is TRBV10-2, with no clear D. V was trimmed by 7 bases and J by 0 bases, leaving 13 bases between them. Germline V gene lookup returns CDR1 WSHSY and CDR2 SAAADI. CDR3 length equals 15 residues.

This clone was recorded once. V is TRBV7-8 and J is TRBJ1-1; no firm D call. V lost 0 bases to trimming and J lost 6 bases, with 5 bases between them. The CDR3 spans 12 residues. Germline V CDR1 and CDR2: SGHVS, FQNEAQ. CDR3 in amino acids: CASSLAWAEAFF. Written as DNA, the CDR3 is TGTGCCAGCAGCTTAGCGTGGGCTGAAGCTTTCTTT. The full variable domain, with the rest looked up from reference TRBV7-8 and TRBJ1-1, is GAGVSQSPRYKVAKRGQDVALRCDPISGHVSLFWYQQALGQGPEFLTYFQNEAQLDKSGLPSDRFFAERPEGSVSTLKIQRTQQEDSAVYLCASSLAWAEAFFGQGTRLTVV.

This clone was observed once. The CDR3 DNA follows: TGTGCCAGTAGTATCCGGGAGCGGGTGGGCGAGCAGTACTTC. Translation: CASSIRERVGEQYF. The chain employs TRBV19 and TRBJ2-7; possibly TRBD2 for D (6 bases). CDR1 and CDR2 (germline): LNHDA, SQIVND (reference sequence). The CDR3 loop spans 14 amino acids. V lost 3 bases and J lost 6, with 15 bases in between.

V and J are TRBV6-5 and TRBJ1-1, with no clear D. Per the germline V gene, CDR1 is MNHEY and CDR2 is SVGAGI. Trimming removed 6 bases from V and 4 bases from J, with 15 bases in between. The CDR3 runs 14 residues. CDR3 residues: CASSLSTRFTEAFF. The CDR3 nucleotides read TGTGCCAGCAGCCTCTCAACTCGGTTCACTGAAGCTTTCTTT.

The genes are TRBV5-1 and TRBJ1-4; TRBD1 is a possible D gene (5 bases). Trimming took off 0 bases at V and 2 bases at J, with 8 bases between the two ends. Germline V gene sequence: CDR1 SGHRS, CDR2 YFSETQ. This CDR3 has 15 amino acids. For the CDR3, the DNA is TGCGCCAGCAGCTTGGGGAGGGGTACTAATGAAAAACTGTTTTTT. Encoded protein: CASSLGRGTNEKLFF.

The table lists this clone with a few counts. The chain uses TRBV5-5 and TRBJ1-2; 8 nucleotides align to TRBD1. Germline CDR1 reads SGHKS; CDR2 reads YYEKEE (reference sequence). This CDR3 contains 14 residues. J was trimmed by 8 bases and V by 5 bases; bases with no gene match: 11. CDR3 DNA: TGTGCCAGCAGTTTGACAGGGGCCTGGGAAGGCTACACCTTC. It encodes CASSLTGAWEGYTF.

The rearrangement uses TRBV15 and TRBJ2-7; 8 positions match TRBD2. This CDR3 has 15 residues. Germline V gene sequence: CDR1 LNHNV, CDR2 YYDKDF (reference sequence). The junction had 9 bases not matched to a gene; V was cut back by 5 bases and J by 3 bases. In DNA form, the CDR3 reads TGTGCCACCAGCGCCGGGAGGGGAGGCGGCTACGAGCAGTACTTC. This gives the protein CATSAGRGGGYEQYF. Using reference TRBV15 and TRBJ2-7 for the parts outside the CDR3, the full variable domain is DAMVIQNPRYQVTQFGKPVTLSCSQTLNHNVMYWYQQKSSQAPKLLFHYYDKDFNNEADTPDNFQSRRPNTSFCFLDIRSPGLGDTAMYLCATSAGRGGGYEQYFGPGTRLTVT.

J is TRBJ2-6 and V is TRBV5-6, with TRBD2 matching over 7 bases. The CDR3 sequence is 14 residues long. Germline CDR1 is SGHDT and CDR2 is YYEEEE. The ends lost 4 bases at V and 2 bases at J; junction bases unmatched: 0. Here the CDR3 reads CASSRGAGANVLTF. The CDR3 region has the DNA TGTGCCAGCAGCCGGGGGGCTGGGGCCAACGTCCTGACTTTC.

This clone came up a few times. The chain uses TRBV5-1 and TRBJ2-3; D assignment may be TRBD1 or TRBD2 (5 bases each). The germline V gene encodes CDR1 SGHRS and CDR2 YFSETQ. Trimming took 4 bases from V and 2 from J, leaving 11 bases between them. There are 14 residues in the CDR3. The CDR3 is CASSTRDDTDTQYF. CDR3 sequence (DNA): TGCGCCAGCAGCACAAGGGACGACACAGATACGCAGTATTTT.

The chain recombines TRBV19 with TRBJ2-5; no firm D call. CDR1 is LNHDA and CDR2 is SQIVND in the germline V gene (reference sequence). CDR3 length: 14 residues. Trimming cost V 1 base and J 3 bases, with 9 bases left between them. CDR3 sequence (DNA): TGTGCCAGTAGTATAGGTCTATACGAAGAGACCCAGTACTTC. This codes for CASSIGLYEETQYF.

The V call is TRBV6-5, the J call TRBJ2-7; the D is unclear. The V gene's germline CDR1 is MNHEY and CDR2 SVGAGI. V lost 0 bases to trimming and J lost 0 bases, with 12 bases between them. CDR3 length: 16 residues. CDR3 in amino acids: CASSYSAVSGSYEQYF. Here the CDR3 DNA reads TGTGCCAGCAGTTACTCGGCCGTTTCAGGCTCCTACGAGCAGTACTTC.

The CDR3 nucleotides read TGTGCCAGCAGCTTGGGCACAGGGGGCTTTGGCTACACCTTC. It yields the protein CASSLGTGGFGYTF. This chain uses TRBV5-6 with TRBJ1-2; TRBD1 agrees at 9 bases. The CDR3 covers 14 residues. The germline CDR1 and CDR2 sequences are SGHDT and YYEEEE. The V gene end was trimmed by 0 bases and the J gene end by 7 bases; junction bases not matched to a gene: 4.

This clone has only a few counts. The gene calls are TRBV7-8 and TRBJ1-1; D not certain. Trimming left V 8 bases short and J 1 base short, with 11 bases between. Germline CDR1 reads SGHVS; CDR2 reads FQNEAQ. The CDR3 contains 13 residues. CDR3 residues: CASRTERNTEAFF. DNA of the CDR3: TGTGCCAGCCGAACAGAGCGGAACACTGAAGCTTTCTTT.

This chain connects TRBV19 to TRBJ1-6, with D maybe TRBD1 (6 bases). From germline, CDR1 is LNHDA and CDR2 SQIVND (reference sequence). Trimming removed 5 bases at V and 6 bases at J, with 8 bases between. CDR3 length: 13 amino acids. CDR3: CASSLQGNSPLHF. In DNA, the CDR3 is TGTGCCAGTAGTCTACAGGGTAATTCACCCCTCCACTTT.